What follows are 24 T cell receptor beta chains derived from one specimen sequenced in a study of neurological immune-mediated disorders. TCRdb analysed the 5' RACE reads with MiXCR anew, one entry per CDR3 protein. The table lists roughly 32,000 distinct CDR3 sequences, 5.5% to 7% of them singletons, with about 2.1% in the top ten. The sample comprised CD4+ T cells from blood. All receptors come from a woman aged 50 to 60 in good health.

This clonotype was recorded at least ten times. The chain couples TRBV29-1 to TRBJ1-1, with D tentatively TRBD1 (6 bases). Germline V gives CDR1 SQVTM, CDR2 ANQGSEA. Deletions cut 8 bases from V and 3 bases from J, with 25 bases between. This CDR3 is built from 16 residues. CDR3 residues: CSTGGLSPMVDTEAFF. In nucleotides, the CDR3 is TGCAGCACGGGGGGCTTAAGCCCTATGGTAGACACTGAAGCTTTCTTT. The variable domain in full, completed from reference TRBV29-1 and TRBJ1-1, reads SAVISQKPSRDICQRGTSLTIQCQVDSQVTMMFWYRQQPGQSLTLIATANQGSEATYESGFVIDKFPISRPNLTFSTLTVSNMSPEDSSIYLCSTGGLSPMVDTEAFFGQGTRLTVV.

This clonotype was recorded at least ten times. The rearrangement joins TRBV29-1 to TRBJ2-7; D may be TRBD1 (6 bases). V shed 5 bases and J shed 4 bases, with 36 bases lying between them. Germline V lookup: CDR1 SQVTM, CDR2 ANQGSEA. CDR3 size: 20 residues. The CDR3 here is CSVNLASGGTGRSLGYEQYF. CDR3 bases: TGCAGCGTTAATTTGGCGAGCGGCGGTACAGGGCGTTCTCTGGGTTACGAGCAGTACTTC.

This clonotype came up many times. This sequence joins TRBV4-1 and TRBJ2-7, with D unclear. The CDR3 runs 13 residues. Per the germline V gene, CDR1 is MGHRA and CDR2 is YSYEKL. Trimming stripped 1 base from V and 5 bases from J, with 9 bases between. The CDR3 sequence: CASSQGQVDEQYF. CDR3 in DNA: TGCGCCAGCAGCCAAGGGCAGGTTGACGAGCAGTACTTC.

This clonotype was detected ten times or more. V and J are TRBV18 and TRBJ2-3; no clear D gene. V lost 2 bases and J lost 6, with 12 bases in between. Germline CDR1 is KGHSH and CDR2 is LQKENI. The CDR3 sequence is 14 residues long. CDR3 DNA: TGTGCCAGCTCACCAAATCTGCCTCCTGATACGCAGTATTTT. Protein product: CASSPNLPPDTQYF.

This clonotype was counted ten times or more. This chain connects TRBV20-1 to TRBJ2-5, with D uncertain. Trimming took 3 bases from V and 1 from J, leaving 21 bases between them. The germline gives CDR1 DFQATT, CDR2 SNEGSKA (reference sequence). The CDR3 totals 17 residues. CDR3 sequence: CSARAPGRIYSQETQYF. The CDR3 DNA sequence: TGCAGTGCTAGGGCCCCAGGTCGGATTTACAGCCAAGAGACCCAGTACTTC.

This clonotype has ten or more counts. The chain combines TRBV25-1 with TRBJ2-7; D is undetermined. Trimming cost V 5 bases and J 7 bases, with 15 bases left between them. Per germline, CDR1 MGHDK and CDR2 SYGVNS. The length of the CDR3 is 13 residues. In DNA form, the CDR3 reads TGTGCCAGCAGTCCCCCCGGGCCGAGGGAGCAGTACTTC. Translation gives CASSPPGPREQYF.

This clonotype has at least ten counts. The rearrangement links TRBV5-5 to TRBJ2-3; a weak D match, TRBD2 (6 bases). Looked up from germline, CDR1 is SGHKS and CDR2 is YYEKEE (reference sequence). Trimming stripped 4 bases from V and 1 base from J, with 10 bases between. The CDR3 runs 14 residues. CDR3 region: CASSMTRRTDTQYF. DNA of the CDR3: TGTGCCAGCAGCATGACTAGGCGCACAGATACGCAGTATTTT.

This clonotype was found many times. The rearrangement joins TRBV28 to TRBJ1-6; the D gene is possibly TRBD1 (5 bases). The V end was cut by 7 bases, the J end by 9 bases, with 28 bases between. Per germline, CDR1 MDHEN and CDR2 SYDVKM. The CDR3 runs 18 residues. CDR3 protein: CASTLTQGGLGPSSPLHF. The CDR3 DNA is TGTGCCAGCACCCTAACGCAGGGTGGCCTCGGACCCTCTTCACCCCTCCACTTT.

Comment on this clonotype: A much larger clone differs from this one at a single base, so this may be a read error. This rearrangement joins TRBV6-6 to TRBJ2-1; TRBD2 agrees at 8 bases. The CDR3 runs 15 residues. Per the germline V gene, CDR1 is MNHNY and CDR2 is SVGAGI (reference sequence). The CDR3 loop is CANSLGGSGTNEQFF. CDR3 sequence (DNA): TGTGCCAACAGTTTGGGGGGTAGCGGGACAAATGAGCAGTTCTTC.

Many counts were recorded for this clonotype. At one end the junction does not follow the germline gene, possibly because of a read error. The V and J genes are TRBV20-1 and TRBJ2-2; TRBD2 matches 12 bases. The CDR3 loop spans 17 amino acids. CDR1 and CDR2 (germline): DFQATT, SNEGSKA (reference sequence). The CDR3 region is CSARDPSGGAKTGELFF. The CDR3 DNA sequence: TGCAGTGCTAGAGATCCTAGCGGGGGGGCGAAAACCGGGGAGCTGTTTTTT.

This clonotype was seen at least ten times. The chain employs TRBV7-8 and TRBJ2-7; the D gene is possibly TRBD1 (5 bases). V was cut by 3 bases and J by 6 bases, with 12 bases left in between. The germline V gene has CDR1 SGHVS and CDR2 FQNEAQ. This CDR3 has 13 amino acids. The CDR3 protein is CASSLGPLGEQYF. The CDR3 DNA sequence: TGTGCCAGCAGCTTGGGGCCTTTGGGCGAGCAGTACTTC.

This chain uses TRBV5-1 with TRBJ2-3, with TRBD2 identical over 16 bases. Per germline, CDR1 SGHRS and CDR2 YFSETQ. There are 20 residues in the CDR3. Trimming at V came to 4 bases and at J to 0 bases, leaving 11 bases not matched to a gene. CDR3 in amino acids: CASSPPGLAGGPSSTDTQYF. The CDR3 DNA is TGCGCCAGCAGCCCCCCGGGACTAGCGGGGGGGCCATCCAGCACAGATACGCAGTATTTT.

This clonotype was observed at least ten times. This rearrangement joins TRBV7-9 to TRBJ1-1; unclear D gene. The V end was cut by 4 bases, the J end by 5 bases, with 20 bases between. Germline V gives CDR1 SEHNR, CDR2 FQNEAQ (reference sequence). The CDR3 length is 16 residues. As DNA, the CDR3 is TGTGCCAGCAGCTCCCTTAGTCGGGGAGGAAAGACTGAAGCTTTCTTT. Amino acid sequence: CASSSLSRGGKTEAFF.

In its sample, this clonotype was seen many times. The chain recombines TRBV6-6 with TRBJ2-1, with D hard to call. This CDR3 has 17 amino acids. Germline V gives CDR1 MNHNY, CDR2 SVGAGI (reference sequence). V dropped 0 bases and J dropped 1 base, with 13 bases sitting between them. This CDR3 is CASSYSWGDTSYNEQFF. CDR3 in DNA: TGTGCCAGCAGTTACTCCTGGGGTGATACGTCCTACAATGAGCAGTTCTTC.

Many counts were recorded for this clonotype. The chain couples TRBV2 to TRBJ1-5; D possibly corresponds to TRBD1 (6 bases). Germline loops: CDR1 SNHLY, CDR2 FYNNEI. Trimming cost V 5 bases and J 3 bases, with 14 bases left between them. This CDR3 spans 15 amino acids. CDR3 region: CASSFRGGDNQPQHF. The CDR3 nucleotides are TGTGCCAGCAGTTTCCGAGGGGGAGACAATCAGCCCCAGCATTTT.

There are many counts of this clonotype. V usage is TRBV20-1 and J usage is TRBJ2-7; the match to TRBD2 covers 7 bases. The CDR3 has 15 amino acids. Germline lookup yields CDR1 DFQATT and CDR2 SNEGSKA (reference sequence). With 0 bases clipped from V and 2 bases from J, the junction kept 7 bases outside the gene matches. The CDR3 here is CSARDHGGGTYEQYF. In DNA form, the CDR3 reads TGCAGTGCTAGAGACCATGGGGGGGGAACCTACGAGCAGTACTTC.

About this clonotype itself: The DNA is left out, because the CDR3 cannot be placed on it with certainty; the CDR3 is given as TCRdb lists it. The chain carries TRBV11-2 and TRBJ2-3; TRBD1, the table's D call, lacks a check against the DNA. CDR1 is SGHAT and CDR2 is FQNNGV in the germline V gene. The CDR3 is 23 amino acids long, termini counted. CDR3 region: CASSFYICSATSTTGAFTDTQYF.

This clonotype was detected many times. The chain employs TRBV28 and TRBJ1-4; 8 positions match TRBD1. CDR3 length: 15 residues. V was pared by 6 bases and J by 5 bases, with 8 bases of the junction left unmatched. In germline, CDR1 is MDHEN, CDR2 SYDVKM. The CDR3: CASRNRGTQNEKLFF. The CDR3 DNA follows: TGTGCCAGCAGGAACAGGGGGACCCAAAATGAAAAACTGTTTTTT. The full variable domain, its missing parts supplied by reference TRBV28 and TRBJ1-4, is DVKVTQSSRYLVKRTGEKVFLECVQDMDHENMFWYRQDPGLGLRLIYFSYDVKMKEKGDIPEGYSVSREKKERFSLILESASTNQTSMYLCASRNRGTQNEKLFFGSGTQLSVL.

This clonotype has a count of ten or more. This rearrangement joins TRBV20-1 to TRBJ2-7; D might be TRBD1 (6 bases). Germline CDR1 reads DFQATT; CDR2 reads SNEGSKA (reference sequence). The length of the CDR3 is 14 residues. Trimming took 4 bases from V and 0 from J, leaving 13 bases between them. CDR3 in DNA: TGCAGTGCTACTAGACAGGCGTTCTCCTACGAGCAGTACTTC. Translation gives CSATRQAFSYEQYF.

This clonotype was observed at least ten times. The J gene is TRBJ1-2, the V gene TRBV12-3 or TRBV12-4; D is undetermined. Deletions cut 3 bases from V and 3 bases from J, with 5 bases between. The CDR3 consists of 12 residues. CDR3 loop: CASSLLHYGYTF. CDR3 coding DNA: TGTGCCAGCAGTTTGTTGCACTATGGCTACACCTTC.

This clonotype was counted at least ten times. This chain joins TRBV3-1 and TRBJ1-2; 8 positions match TRBD1. CDR1 is LGHDT and CDR2 is YNNKEL in the germline V gene (reference sequence). This CDR3 contains 14 residues. The junction had 5 bases not matched to a gene; V was cut back by 3 bases and J by 5 bases. CDR3 sequence: CASSHRQGIYGYTF. For the CDR3, the DNA is TGTGCCAGCAGCCATAGACAGGGGATTTATGGCTACACCTTC.

This clonotype was detected many times. The chain has TRBV27 and TRBJ2-2; D is ambiguous. The CDR3 consists of 12 residues. Germline V gene data show CDR1 as MNHEY and CDR2 as SMNVEV (reference sequence). The V and J ends lost 5 bases and 3 bases respectively, with 4 bases between them. The CDR3 is CASSRYTGELFF. The DNA for the CDR3 is TGTGCCAGCAGTCGATACACCGGGGAGCTGTTTTTT.

Ten or more counts support this clonotype. This chain uses TRBV13 with TRBJ2-4; D remains ambiguous. From germline, CDR1 is PRHDT and CDR2 FYEKMQ (reference sequence). The CDR3 runs to 17 residues. V dropped 4 bases and J dropped 0 bases, with 16 bases sitting between them. The CDR3 here is CASSSLQGKIAKNIQYF. CDR3 in DNA: TGTGCCAGCAGCTCACTCCAAGGGAAAATAGCCAAAAACATTCAGTACTTC.

This clonotype has ten or more counts. The chain employs TRBV29-1 and TRBJ2-2, with 8 bases lining up with TRBD1. Germline assignment: CDR1 SQVTM and CDR2 ANQGSEA. This CDR3 is 16 amino acids long. Germline trimming cut 4 bases from V and 0 bases from J; bases unmatched to any gene: 7. The CDR3 loop reads CSVVPAGGSNTGELFF. The CDR3 region has the DNA TGCAGCGTTGTTCCGGCAGGGGGCTCGAACACCGGGGAGCTGTTTTTT.